Following are 11 T cell receptor beta chains from one sample sequenced in a study of cytomegalovirus exposure and HLA in healthy donors. The PCR had 60 Vbeta and 13 Jbeta primers. The method was immunoSEQ multiplex PCR; TCRdb's version includes in-frame clones alone and lacks a portion of them. This sample has tens of thousands of clones; less than 65% occur once, and the top ten carry about 5.9%. The sequenced material came from PBMCs. These TCRs come from a woman aged 25 to 45 in good health and CMV-seronegative.

In its sample, this clone was seen a few times. The V call is TRBV6-1, the J call TRBJ2-1, with 14 bases aligning to TRBD2. CDR1 MNHNS and CDR2 SASEGT come from the germline V gene. CDR3 length: 19 residues. Trimming removed 4 bases from V and 9 bases from J; junction bases left unmatched: 17. CDR3 loop: CASSARGTSGRLTPGEQFF. In DNA, the CDR3 is TGTGCCAGCAGTGCAAGGGGGACTAGCGGGAGACTCACTCCGGGTGAGCAGTTCTTC.

This clone was found once. This chain joins TRBV5-1 and TRBJ2-5, with 9 bases identical to TRBD2. J gave up 1 base and V 6 bases, and 7 bases lay outside the gene matches. From germline, CDR1 is SGHRS and CDR2 YFSETQ. The CDR3 runs to 15 residues. The CDR3 bases are TGCGCCAGCAAGGGGGATAGCGGGAGCCAAGAGACCCAGTACTTC. Residues: CASKGDSGSQETQYF.

The chain recombines TRBV4-3 with TRBJ2-7; 8 bases map to TRBD1. The J segment lost 4 bases and the V segment lost 2 bases, leaving 1 base of the junction unmatched. Germline CDR1 reads LGHNA; CDR2 reads YSLEER. The CDR3 loop spans 13 amino acids. The CDR3 loop is CASSQYRGYEQYF. CDR3 coding DNA: TGCGCCAGCAGCCAATACAGGGGGTACGAGCAGTACTTC.

The chain carries TRBV25-1 and TRBJ2-1; 9 positions match TRBD2. Looked up from germline, CDR1 is MGHDK and CDR2 is SYGVNS. V was pared by 1 base and J by 7 bases, with 5 bases of the junction left unmatched. The CDR3 spans 15 residues. Here the CDR3 reads CASSELTSGKNEQFF. CDR3 nucleotide sequence: TGTGCCAGCAGTGAATTGACTAGCGGAAAAAATGAGCAGTTCTTC. Full variable domain (rest looked up from reference TRBV25-1 and TRBJ2-1): EADIYQTPRYLVIGTGKKITLECSQTMGHDKMYWYQQDPGMELHLIHYSYGVNSTEKGDLSSESTVSRIRTEHFPLTLESARPSHTSQYLCASSELTSGKNEQFFGPGTRLTVL.

The rearrangement joins TRBV9 to TRBJ1-5; the match to TRBD1 covers 11 bases. This CDR3 is 17 amino acids long. J was trimmed by 11 bases and V by 4 bases; bases with no gene match: 17. From germline, CDR1 is SGDLS and CDR2 YYNGEE. In nucleotides, the CDR3 is TGTGCCAGCAGCCCGGACAGGGGGCTGGGGGCCTATCAAGCCCAGCATTTT. Protein sequence: CASSPDRGLGAYQAQHF.

With regard to this clone: This specimen includes other DNA sequences encoding the same CDR3. The chain uses TRBV7-9 and TRBJ1-2; weak D call: TRBD1 (6 bases). Germline CDR1 and CDR2: SEHNR and FQNEAQ (reference sequence). CDR3 length: 14 amino acids. The V gene lost 3 bases and the J gene lost 6 bases, with 14 bases spanning the gap. The CDR3 region has the DNA TGTGCCAGCAGCTTTAGGGCAGGGGTCGATGGCTACACCTTC. Translated, it gives CASSFRAGVDGYTF.

This clone has more than one count but fewer than ten. The chain links TRBV5-1 to TRBJ2-7, with D perhaps TRBD2 (6 bases). Germline V gene data show CDR1 as SGHRS and CDR2 as YFSETQ. V gave up 7 bases and J gave up 1 base, with 12 bases separating them. CDR3 size: 13 residues. This CDR3 reads CASGGVGSYEQYF. The CDR3 DNA reads TGCGCCAGCGGCGGGGTCGGTTCCTACGAGCAGTACTTC.

V usage is TRBV30 and J usage is TRBJ1-1; no reliable D call. The CDR3 contains 10 residues. The germline CDR1 and CDR2 sequences are GTSNPN and SVGIG (reference sequence). The CDR3 protein is CRDRNTEAFF. The CDR3 DNA reads TGTCGGGATAGGAACACTGAAGCTTTCTTT.

V is TRBV7-5 and J is TRBJ1-2; no DNA check was done on the table's D call, TRBD1. TRBV7-5 is noted as a pseudogene. The CDR3 loop spans 14 amino acids. The CDR3 is CARSYSDRVYGYTF. The CDR3, as DNA: TGTGCCAGAAGCTACTCTGACAGGGTTTATGGCTACACCTTC.

V is TRBV27 and J is TRBJ2-1, with TRBD1 identical over 9 bases. CDR3 size: 16 residues. The V and J ends lost 5 bases and 4 bases, in that order; junction bases with no gene match: 9. The germline V gene has CDR1 MNHEY and CDR2 SMNVEV (reference sequence). The CDR3 loop reads CASSPAGTGRYNEQFF. The CDR3 DNA sequence: TGTGCCAGCAGTCCGGCCGGGACAGGGAGGTACAATGAGCAGTTCTTC.

This clone has more than one count but fewer than ten. This chain links TRBV5-6 with TRBJ2-3, with 8 bases identical to TRBD1. CDR1 and CDR2 from the germline V gene are SGHDT and YYEEEE. Trimming cost V 1 base and J 2 bases; bases outside gene matches: 3. This CDR3 is built from 15 residues. DNA of the CDR3: TGTGCCAGCAGCTTGACAGGGGGTGACACAGATACGCAGTATTTT. It yields the protein CASSLTGGDTDTQYF.